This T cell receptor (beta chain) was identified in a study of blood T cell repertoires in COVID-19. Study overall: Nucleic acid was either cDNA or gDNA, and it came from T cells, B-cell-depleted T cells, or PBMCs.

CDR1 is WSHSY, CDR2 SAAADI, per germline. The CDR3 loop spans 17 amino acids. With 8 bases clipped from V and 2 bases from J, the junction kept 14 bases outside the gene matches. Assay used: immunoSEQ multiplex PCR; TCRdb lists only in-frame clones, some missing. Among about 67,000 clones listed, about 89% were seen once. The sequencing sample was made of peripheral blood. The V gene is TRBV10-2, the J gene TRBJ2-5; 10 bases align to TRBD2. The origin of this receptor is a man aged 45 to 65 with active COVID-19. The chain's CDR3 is CASASGRGSTFQETQYF. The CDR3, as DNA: TGCGCCAGCGCCAGCGGGAGGGGATCGACGTTTCAAGAGACCCAGTACTTC.